Each of the 29 T cell receptor beta chains below was sequenced from the same sample in a study of early T cells in non-severe SARS-CoV-2 infection. Each CDR3 protein gets one entry after TCRdb re-called the 5' RACE reads with MiXCR. Of just under 65,000 distinct CDR3 sequences in the sample, around 13% were seen once. The material sequenced was whole blood. These TCRs come from an adult who was a healthcare worker with PCR-confirmed SARS-CoV-2 infection or an uninfected control (not recorded which).

This chain joins TRBV6-2 or TRBV6-3 and TRBJ1-3; possible D gene TRBD1, 6 bases. V was pared by 6 bases and J by 2 bases, with 8 bases between. CDR1 is MNHEY, CDR2 SVGEGT, per germline. The CDR3 is 13 residues long. The CDR3 is CASRQGAGNTIYF. In DNA, the CDR3 is TGTGCCAGCAGACAGGGAGCTGGAAACACCATATATTTT.

V and J are TRBV7-8 and TRBJ2-7, with 9 bases that match TRBD1. Germline trimming cut 1 base from V and 7 bases from J; bases unmatched to any gene: 5. This CDR3 has 14 amino acids. Germline assignment: CDR1 SGHVS and CDR2 FQNEAQ. The CDR3 DNA follows: TGTGCCAGCAGCTTAGAGGGACAGGGTCGAGAGCAGTACTTC. This sequence encodes CASSLEGQGREQYF.

The rearrangement links TRBV6-6 to TRBJ2-4; 7 bases fit TRBD1. Unmatched junction bases numbered 9, after V lost 2 bases and J lost 8 bases. CDR3 length equals 15 residues. The V gene's germline CDR1 is MNHNY and CDR2 SVGAGI (reference sequence). The CDR3 reads CASSYGWGQGDIQYF. CDR3 in DNA: TGTGCCAGCAGTTACGGTTGGGGGCAGGGGGACATTCAGTACTTC.

V is TRBV5-1 and J is TRBJ1-1, with a weak D call TRBD1 (6 bases). CDR1 is SGHRS and CDR2 is YFSETQ in the germline V gene. V was cut by 0 bases and J by 5 bases, with 29 bases left in between. The CDR3 is made up of 20 amino acids. CDR3 sequence reads: CASSLGAWGAGARSGTEAFF. In DNA, the CDR3 is TGCGCCAGCAGCTTGGGTGCTTGGGGCGCAGGGGCGCGGAGCGGTACTGAAGCTTTCTTT.

At least ten counts were recorded for this clonotype. The chain carries TRBV7-6 and TRBJ2-2; either TRBD1 or TRBD2 may supply D (5 bases each). CDR3 length: 14 amino acids. V lost 2 bases and J lost 5, with 9 bases in between. In germline, CDR1 is SGHVS, CDR2 FNYEAQ. DNA of the CDR3: TGTGCCAGCAGCTTACCGGGGCTAACCGGGGAGCTGTTTTTT. Encoded protein: CASSLPGLTGELFF.

This clonotype came up a few times. CDR3 DNA sequence: TGTGCCATCAGTGAGTCGTCAGTGTCAGTGCAAAACATTCAGTACTTC. This gives the protein CAISESSVSVQNIQYF. The chain recombines TRBV10-3 with TRBJ2-4; D is unresolved. Per the germline V gene, CDR1 is ENHRY and CDR2 is SYGVKD. V was cut by 0 bases and J by 5 bases, with 14 bases left in between. The CDR3 is 16 amino acids.

This clonotype was detected many times. The chain combines TRBV29-1 with TRBJ1-5, with 8 bases that match TRBD1. The CDR3 is 14 amino acids. J lost 5 bases, V lost 1 base, and 4 bases had no gene match. In germline, CDR1 is SQVTM, CDR2 ANQGSEA. CDR3 sequence: CSVEGTGYDQPQHF. The DNA of the CDR3 is TGCAGCGTTGAAGGGACAGGGTACGATCAGCCCCAGCATTTT.

The table lists this clonotype with many counts. The V call is TRBV4-1, the J call TRBJ2-5; D possibly corresponds to TRBD2 (6 bases). Germline CDR1 and CDR2: MGHRA and YSYEKL. There are 17 residues in the CDR3. With 4 bases removed from V and 0 bases from J, the gap between germline ends came to 18 bases. CDR3 sequence: CASSPGIIRGYQETQYF. In DNA form, the CDR3 reads TGCGCCAGCAGCCCGGGAATTATACGGGGGTACCAAGAGACCCAGTACTTC.

This clonotype was observed many times. V gene TRBV3-1 combines with J gene TRBJ2-5; 7 bases are a match to TRBD2. Trimming took 2 bases from V and 1 from J; bases not matched to a gene: 13. Germline loops: CDR1 LGHDT, CDR2 YNNKEL (reference sequence). CDR3 length equals 18 residues. The CDR3 loop reads CASSQSNPGGVGQETQYF. CDR3 nucleotide sequence: TGTGCCAGCAGCCAATCTAACCCGGGGGGTGTAGGCCAAGAGACCCAGTACTTC.

This clonotype came up a few times. The chain has TRBV6-1 and TRBJ1-5; 9 nucleotides match TRBD1. CDR1 is MNHNS, CDR2 SASEGT, per germline. CDR3 length: 14 residues. Unmatched junction bases numbered 10, after V lost 9 bases and J lost 7 bases. The CDR3 sequence: CASRAGTGNQPQHF. The CDR3 region has the DNA TGTGCCAGTCGCGCCGGGACAGGGAACCAGCCCCAGCATTTT.

Only a few counts were recorded for this clonotype. The chain recombines TRBV7-9 with TRBJ1-1, with 12 positions matching TRBD1. CDR3 size: 14 residues. With 1 base clipped from V and 8 bases from J, the junction kept 2 bases outside the gene matches. The V gene's germline CDR1 is SEHNR and CDR2 FQNEAQ (reference sequence). CDR3 protein: CASSLGGTGGEAFF. The CDR3 DNA sequence: TGTGCCAGCAGCTTAGGCGGGACAGGGGGCGAAGCTTTCTTT.

The chain links TRBV28 to TRBJ2-7; TRBD1 matches at 7 bases. From germline, CDR1 is MDHEN and CDR2 SYDVKM. Trimming removed 5 bases from V and 2 bases from J; junction bases left unmatched: 6. The CDR3 consists of 14 residues. In nucleotides, the CDR3 is TGTGCCAGCAGTCCGGGACAGATAACCTACGAGCAGTACTTC. Translation: CASSPGQITYEQYF.

The table lists this clonotype with a few counts. The V and J genes are TRBV6-6 and TRBJ2-2; TRBD1 agrees at 9 bases. The germline V gene encodes CDR1 MNHNY and CDR2 SVGAGI (reference sequence). The V and J ends lost 6 bases and 4 bases, in that order; junction bases with no gene match: 3. The CDR3 runs 14 residues. The DNA for the CDR3 is TGTGCCAGCAGGGACAGGGGAAGCACCGGGGAGCTGTTTTTT. It translates to CASRDRGSTGELFF.

This clonotype appeared a few times. V and J are TRBV10-3 and TRBJ1-1; perhaps TRBD1 as D (5 bases). V lost 10 bases to trimming and J lost 4 bases, with 16 bases between them. CDR3 length equals 13 residues. Germline V CDR1 and CDR2: ENHRY, SYGVKD. In nucleotides, the CDR3 is TGTGCCACCAGGGCCGGGGGAGGCACTGAAGCTTTCTTT. Translation gives CATRAGGGTEAFF.

This clonotype was observed many times. The V call is TRBV7-2, the J call TRBJ2-3, with TRBD2 identical over 8 bases. V trimming: 5 bases; J trimming: 6 bases; junction bases outside the gene matches: 10. Germline V gene sequence: CDR1 SGHTA, CDR2 FQGNSA. The CDR3 has 15 residues. CDR3 DNA sequence: TGTGCCAGCAGCCTACCGGGACTAGAATATGATACGCAGTATTTT. The encoded protein is CASSLPGLEYDTQYF.

This clonotype has more than one count but fewer than ten. This chain links TRBV6-2 or TRBV6-3 with TRBJ1-1; 7 bases line up with TRBD1. The length of the CDR3 is 12 residues. Trimming at V came to 5 bases and at J to 6 bases, leaving 3 bases not matched to a gene. CDR1 MNHEY and CDR2 SVGEGT come from the germline V gene. The CDR3 DNA sequence: TGTGCCAGCAGTCTAAGGGGGCCTGAAGCTTTCTTT. Protein: CASSLRGPEAFF.

This clonotype has just a few counts. The rearrangement uses TRBV6-2 or TRBV6-3 and TRBJ2-5; weak D call: TRBD1 (6 bases). V lost 5 bases and J 1 base, leaving 11 bases between the germline ends. This CDR3 is 14 amino acids long. CDR1 is MNHEY, CDR2 SVGEGT, per germline. CDR3 nucleotide sequence: TGTGCCAGCAGTAAGACAGGAATCCAAGAGACCCAGTACTTC. Translated, it gives CASSKTGIQETQYF.

This clonotype came up a few times. The chain joins TRBV6-1 to TRBJ2-1; D possibly corresponds to TRBD1 (6 bases). The CDR3 totals 15 residues. CDR1 MNHNS and CDR2 SASEGT come from the germline V gene. V was clipped by 5 bases and J by 0 bases, with 11 bases between them. The CDR3 region has the DNA TGTGCCAGCAGTCAAACAGGGACCTCCTACAATGAGCAGTTCTTC. Translated, it gives CASSQTGTSYNEQFF.

This clonotype was seen ten or more times. V and J are TRBV11-2 and TRBJ2-1, with D perhaps assigned TRBD1 or TRBD2 (6 bases each). The germline V gene encodes CDR1 SGHAT and CDR2 FQNNGV. The V end was cut by 2 bases, the J end by 7 bases, with 15 bases between. The CDR3 spans 15 residues. The CDR3 loop is CASSLPGAARNEQFF. DNA of the CDR3: TGTGCCAGCAGCTTACCGGGGGCGGCACGAAATGAGCAGTTCTTC.

The CDR3 region is CASSTARDTQYF. The CDR3 DNA sequence: TGTGCCAGCAGCACCGCCCGAGATACGCAGTATTTT. The chain joins TRBV7-2 to TRBJ2-3; D unclear. This CDR3 has 12 residues. The V end lost 5 bases, the J end lost 5 bases, and 8 bases lay between the germline ends. Germline CDR1 reads SGHTA; CDR2 reads FQGNSA.

This clonotype came up many times. CDR3 amino acids: CASSEDSGFTGELFF. The CDR3 DNA reads TGTGCCAGCAGCGAGGACAGTGGGTTCACCGGGGAGCTGTTTTTT. The rearrangement uses TRBV11-2 and TRBJ2-2; possible D gene TRBD1, 6 bases. Between the trimmed V and J ends, which lost 5 bases and 4 bases, there was a span of 14 bases. The CDR3 consists of 15 residues. CDR1 and CDR2 (germline): SGHAT, FQNNGV.

In its sample, this clonotype was seen many times. The rearrangement joins TRBV6-5 to TRBJ1-2; possibly TRBD1 for D (5 bases). The CDR3 is 15 amino acids. CDR1 MNHEY and CDR2 SVGAGI come from the germline V gene. The germline V and J ends were trimmed by 4 bases and 7 bases, with 19 bases remaining between them. CDR3 DNA sequence: TGTGCCAGCAGTTCCCCGGGACGCCCGGCGAGTGGCTACACCTTC. This gives the protein CASSSPGRPASGYTF.

This clonotype was found many times. The chain combines TRBV29-1 with TRBJ1-5; 9 positions match TRBD1. The J segment lost 6 bases and the V segment lost 7 bases, leaving 7 bases of the junction unmatched. CDR1 is SQVTM and CDR2 is ANQGSEA in the germline V gene. The CDR3 length is 13 residues. CDR3 sequence (DNA): TGCAGCGGGGGACAGGGCTGGGGTCAGCCCCAGCATTTT. This codes for CSGGQGWGQPQHF.

The V and J genes are TRBV5-1 and TRBJ1-3; 8 positions agree with TRBD1. V lost 4 bases and J lost 4; bases outside the gene matches: 7. The CDR3 runs 15 residues. CDR1 SGHRS and CDR2 YFSETQ come from the germline V gene. As DNA, the CDR3 is TGCGCCAGCAGCGGTCGACAGGGGCCCGGAAACACCATATATTTT. This codes for CASSGRQGPGNTIYF.

This clonotype was detected many times. The chain has TRBV27 and TRBJ2-7; perhaps TRBD1 as D (6 bases). Looked up from germline, CDR1 is MNHEY and CDR2 is SMNVEV (reference sequence). This CDR3 is built from 14 residues. V lost 0 bases and J 4 bases, leaving 10 bases between the germline ends. Here the CDR3 DNA reads TGTGCCAGCAGTTTATCGGGACACGCGTACGAGCAGTACTTC. This encodes CASSLSGHAYEQYF.

The rearrangement links TRBV5-5 to TRBJ1-2; D unclear. This CDR3 comprises 15 residues. Germline V CDR1 and CDR2: SGHKS, YYEKEE (reference sequence). The V gene lost 0 bases and the J gene lost 2 bases, with 11 bases spanning the gap. CDR3 region: CASSLAWGGNYGYTF. Written as DNA, the CDR3 is TGTGCCAGCAGCTTGGCCTGGGGAGGAAACTATGGCTACACCTTC.

The CDR3 is CSVRDDRSYEQYF. As DNA, the CDR3 is TGCAGCGTGCGGGACGATAGATCCTACGAGCAGTACTTC. The V call is TRBV29-1, the J call TRBJ2-7; TRBD2 might be the D (6 bases). The germline V gene has CDR1 SQVTM and CDR2 ANQGSEA. V lost 6 bases and J lost 1, with 13 bases in between. The CDR3 spans 13 residues.

This clonotype appeared a few times. The rearrangement uses TRBV20-1 and TRBJ2-7; 7 bases line up with TRBD2. This CDR3 contains 14 residues. J was trimmed by 6 bases and V by 3 bases; bases with no gene match: 11. The germline V gene encodes CDR1 DFQATT and CDR2 SNEGSKA (reference sequence). CDR3 DNA: TGCAGTGCTAGTTCGCTTAGCGGGTACTCCGAGCAGTACTTC. Protein product: CSASSLSGYSEQYF.

This clonotype appeared many times. This chain uses TRBV7-9 with TRBJ1-3; D may be TRBD1 (5 bases). V was cut by 5 bases and J by 0 bases, with 14 bases left in between. The CDR3 is 16 amino acids. Germline CDR1 reads SEHNR; CDR2 reads FQNEAQ (reference sequence). CDR3 residues: CASSPPWGGSGNTIYF. CDR3 sequence (DNA): TGTGCCAGCAGCCCTCCATGGGGGGGCTCTGGAAACACCATATATTTT. The full variable domain, rest sourced from reference TRBV7-9 and TRBJ1-3, is DTGVSQNPRHKITKRGQNVTFRCDPISEHNRLYWYRQTLGQGPEFLTYFQNEAQLEKSRLLSDRFSAERPKGSFSTLEIQRTEQGDSAMYLCASSPPWGGSGNTIYFGEGSWLTVV.